This T cell receptor (beta chain) was sequenced in a study of T cells after posttransplantation cyclophosphamide. This clone was seen many times. Its specificity is not known. Data came from immunoSEQ multiplex PCR; TCRdb stores just in-frame clones and leaves some out. The sample includes some 4,100 clones, none of them occurring once. The CDR3 spans 15 residues. The V and J ends lost 5 bases and 7 bases respectively, with 23 bases between them. Looked up from germline, CDR1 is GTSNPN and CDR2 is SVGIG (reference sequence). Busulfan-fludarabine conditioning, marrow transplant, and cyclophosphamide on days +3 and +4 were administered. Overall study findings and caveats: After PTCy, TRB diversity resembled that of CNI/methotrexate controls. Donor-recipient repertoire similarity was low at 1-2 months, rising over year one. Blood and skin or GI T cell repertoires showed limited TRB overlap.

This chain uses TRBV30 with TRBJ1-2; a possible D gene is TRBD1 (6 bases). The TCR was taken from a young adult female patient who received an allogeneic stem cell transplant from an unrelated donor, was CMV-positive, and had acute GVHD only. Some T cells may arise from the graft donor. Sample: PBMCs, taken after allogeneic stem cell transplant with posttransplant cyclophosphamide. CDR3 sequence (DNA): TGTGCCTGGGGACAAGATTCTGGGGGGGCCAGTGGCTACACCTTC. As protein: CAWGQDSGGASGYTF.